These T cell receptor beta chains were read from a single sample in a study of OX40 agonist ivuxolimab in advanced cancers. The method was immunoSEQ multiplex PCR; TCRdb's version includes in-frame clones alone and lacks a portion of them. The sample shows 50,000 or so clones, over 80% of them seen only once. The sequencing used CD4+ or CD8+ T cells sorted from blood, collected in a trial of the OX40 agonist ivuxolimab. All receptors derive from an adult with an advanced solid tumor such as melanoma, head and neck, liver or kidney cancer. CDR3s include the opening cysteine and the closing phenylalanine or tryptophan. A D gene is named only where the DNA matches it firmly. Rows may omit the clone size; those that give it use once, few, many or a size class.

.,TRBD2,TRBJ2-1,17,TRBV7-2,CASSPRTSGGSHNEQFF,TGTGCCAGCAGCCCCCGGACTAGCGGGGGGTCCCACAATGAGCAGTTCTTC
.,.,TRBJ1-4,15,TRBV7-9,CASSGRDMKEEKLFF,TGTGCCAGCAGCGGCCGGGACATGAAAGAGGAAAAACTGTTTTTT
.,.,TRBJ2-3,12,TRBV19,CASSFSTDTQYF,TGTGCCAGTAGTTTCAGCACAGATACGCAGTATTTT
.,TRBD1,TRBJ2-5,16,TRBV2,CASSEGDRTGPAAQYF,TGTGCCAGCAGTGAAGGAGATCGGACAGGACCCGCAGCCCAGTACTTC
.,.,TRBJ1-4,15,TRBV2,CASTGRRATNEKLFF,TGTGCCAGCACGGGACGGCGTGCAACTAATGAAAAACTGTTTTTT
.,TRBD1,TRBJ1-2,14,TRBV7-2,CASSSGTADYGYTF,TGTGCCAGCAGCTCTGGGACAGCCGACTATGGCTACACCTTC
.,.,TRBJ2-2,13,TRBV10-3,CAISPSDTGELFF,TGTGCCATCAGTCCATCAGATACCGGGGAGCTGTTTTTT
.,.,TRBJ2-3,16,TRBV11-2,CASRTPGARATDTQYF,TGTGCCAGCCGCACCCCGGGGGCCAGGGCCACAGATACGCAGTATTTT
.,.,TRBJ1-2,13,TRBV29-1,CSVDESAGDGYTF,TGCAGCGTTGATGAATCGGCAGGGGATGGCTACACCTTC
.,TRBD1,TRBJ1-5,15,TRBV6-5,CASRRQGLGNQPQHF,TGTGCCAGCAGACGACAGGGACTCGGCAATCAGCCCCAGCATTTT
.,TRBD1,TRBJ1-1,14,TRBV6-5,CASSFRQGNTEAFF,TGTGCCAGCAGTTTCCGACAGGGGAACACTGAAGCTTTCTTT
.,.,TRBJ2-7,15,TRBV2,CASSEVSGSSGEQYF,TGTGCCAGCAGTGAAGTTAGCGGATCCTCTGGCGAGCAGTACTTC
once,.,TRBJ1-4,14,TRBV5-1,CASSEVATNEKLFF,TGCGCCAGCAGTGAGGTTGCAACTAATGAAAAACTGTTTTTT
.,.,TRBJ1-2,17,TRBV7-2,CASSLEGGGTINYGYTF,TGTGCCAGCAGCTTAGAGGGTGGGGGGACGATCAACTATGGCTACACCTTC
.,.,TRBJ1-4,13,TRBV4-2,CASSQEPNEKLFF,TGTGCCAGCAGCCAAGAGCCTAATGAAAAACTGTTTTTT
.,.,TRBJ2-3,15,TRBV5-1,CANGRQKASTDTQYF,TGCGCCAACGGGCGACAGAAGGCTAGCACAGATACGCAGTATTTT
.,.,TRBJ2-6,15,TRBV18,CASSGDRSGANVLTF,TGTGCCAGCTCAGGCGACCGCTCTGGGGCCAACGTCCTGACTTTC
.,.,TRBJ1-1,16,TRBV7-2,CASSLDMDSLNTEAFF,TGTGCCAGCAGCTTAGATATGGACAGCCTGAACACTGAAGCTTTCTTT
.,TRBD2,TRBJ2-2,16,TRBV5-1,CASSLSSGGNTGELFF,TGCGCCAGCAGCTTGTCGAGCGGGGGCAACACCGGGGAGCTGTTTTTT
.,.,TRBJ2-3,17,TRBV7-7,CASSPKVRDGATDTQYF,TGTGCCAGCAGCCCAAAGGTGAGGGATGGGGCCACAGATACGCAGTATTTT
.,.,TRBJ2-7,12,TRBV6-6,CASGGAGDEQYF,TGTGCCAGCGGGGGGGCAGGGGACGAGCAGTACTTC
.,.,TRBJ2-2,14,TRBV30,CAWLEGARTGELFF,TGTGCCTGGTTGGAGGGGGCGAGAACCGGGGAGCTGTTTTTT
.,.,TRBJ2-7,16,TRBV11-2,CASSLSAGLDLDEQYF,TGTGCCAGCAGCTTATCGGCCGGTCTGGACTTGGACGAGCAGTACTTC
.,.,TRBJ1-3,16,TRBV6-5,CASSYSWGVGGNTIYF,TGTGCCAGCAGTTACTCTTGGGGAGTTGGAGGAAACACCATATATTTT
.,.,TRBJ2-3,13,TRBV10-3,CAIIDSDTDTQYF,TGTGCCATCATTGACAGTGACACAGATACGCAGTATTTT
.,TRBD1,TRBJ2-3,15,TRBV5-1,CASSLVGTDTDTQYF,TGCGCCAGCAGCTTGGTAGGGACAGATACAGATACGCAGTATTTT
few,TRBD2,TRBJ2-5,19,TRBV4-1,CASSQNGLAGVLGKETQYF,TGCGCCAGCAGCCAAAACGGACTAGCGGGGGTCCTAGGAAAAGAGACCCAGTACTTC
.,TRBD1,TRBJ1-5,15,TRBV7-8,CASSPGTGGNQPQHF,TGTGCCAGCAGCCCCGGGACAGGGGGCAATCAGCCCCAGCATTTT
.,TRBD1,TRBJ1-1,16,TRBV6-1,CASSDPPQGAHTEAFF,TGTGCCAGCAGTGACCCACCGCAGGGGGCCCACACTGAAGCTTTCTTT
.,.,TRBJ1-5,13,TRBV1,CTTSGPSNQPQHF,TGCACCACCTCAGGGCCTAGCAATCAGCCCCAGCATTTT
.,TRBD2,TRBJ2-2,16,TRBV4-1,CASSLGRGGPTGELFF,TGCGCCAGCAGCCTAGGCCGGGGGGGACCCACCGGGGAGCTGTTTTTT
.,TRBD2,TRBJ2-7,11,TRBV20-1,CSARSYSGEYF,TGCAGTGCTAGGTCCTATAGCGGGGAGTACTTC
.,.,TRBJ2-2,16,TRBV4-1,CASSQVGRSDTGELFF,TGCGCCAGCAGCCAAGTAGGCAGGTCGGACACCGGGGAGCTGTTTTTT
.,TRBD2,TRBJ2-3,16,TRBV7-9,CASSPGLAESTDTQYF,TGTGCCAGCAGCCCGGGACTAGCGGAGAGCACAGATACGCAGTATTTT
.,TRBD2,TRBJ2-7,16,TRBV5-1,CASSTLSGGSSYEQYF,TGCGCCAGCAGCACTCTATCGGGGGGAAGCTCCTACGAGCAGTACTTC
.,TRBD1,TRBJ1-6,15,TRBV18,CASSPLTGKNSPLHF,TGTGCCAGCTCACCATTGACAGGGAAAAATTCACCCCTCCACTTT
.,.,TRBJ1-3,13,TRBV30,CAWSRGAGNTIYF,TGTGCCTGGAGCCGGGGGGCTGGAAACACCATATATTTT
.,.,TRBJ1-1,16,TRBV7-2,CASSLLGVRGGTEAFF,TGTGCCAGCAGCTTGTTAGGGGTAAGGGGGGGCACTGAAGCTTTCTTT
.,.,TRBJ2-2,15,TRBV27,CASKDLGSTTGELFF,TGTGCCAGCAAAGACTTAGGAAGTACCACCGGGGAGCTGTTTTTT
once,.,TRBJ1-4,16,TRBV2,CASSADGGGLDEKLFF,TGTGCCAGCAGTGCGGACGGGGGGGGCTTGGATGAAAAACTGTTTTTT
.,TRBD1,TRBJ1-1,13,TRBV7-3,CASSSGQGTEAFF,TGTGCCAGCAGCTCGGGACAGGGGACTGAAGCTTTCTTT
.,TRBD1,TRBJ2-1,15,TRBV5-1,CASSATGGSYNEQFF,TGCGCCAGCAGCGCAACAGGGGGCTCCTACAATGAGCAGTTCTTC